These 4 T cell receptor beta chains share one sample of origin, sequenced in a study of identical twins. TCRdb reanalysed the 5' RACE reads using MiXCR and keeps one entry per CDR3 protein. The profile shows under 800,000 distinct CDR3 sequences, 21% of them singletons. In addition, the sample was reused for a study of T cells expressing NK-cell markers.

The sequencing sample was made of PBMCs. The receptors shown here come from a woman younger than 35 in good health.

In DNA form, the CDR3 reads TGTGCCTGCTGCCAAGATATGAACAGGGCCTACGAGCAGTACTTC. Encoded protein: CACCQDMNRAYEQYF. The chain links TRBV3-1 to TRBJ2-7; D perhaps matches TRBD1 (6 bases). V was pared by 11 bases and J by 2 bases, with 22 bases between. Germline CDR1 LGHDT, CDR2 YNNKEL (reference sequence). The CDR3 extends over 15 amino acids.

The chain employs TRBV12-3 or TRBV12-4 and TRBJ2-2; no reliable D call. The CDR3 is 13 amino acids. Between the trimmed V and J ends, which lost 2 bases and 9 bases, there was a span of 10 bases. CDR3 sequence reads: CASSLLEARELFF. CDR3 DNA sequence: TGTGCCAGCAGTTTATTGGAAGCGCGGGAGCTGTTTTTT.

This clonotype occurred many times. V is TRBV5-6 and J is TRBJ2-5; no reliable D call. Per the germline V gene, CDR1 is SGHDT and CDR2 is YYEEEE. The V end lost 0 bases, the J end lost 5 bases, and 8 bases lay between the germline ends. The CDR3 is made up of 13 amino acids. CDR3 sequence reads: CASSLAVRETQYF. The CDR3 bases are TGTGCCAGCAGCTTGGCCGTCAGGGAGACCCAGTACTTC.

This clonotype was detected only a few times. The V and J genes are TRBV6-2 or TRBV6-3 and TRBJ2-1, with 7 bases that match TRBD2. Germline V gene data show CDR1 as MNHEY and CDR2 as SVGEGT. This CDR3 is built from 18 residues. The J segment lost 0 bases and the V segment lost 2 bases, leaving 10 bases of the junction unmatched. The CDR3 region has the DNA TGTGCCAGCAGTTACGATCTAGCGGCTAAATACTCCTACAATGAGCAGTTCTTC. It translates to CASSYDLAAKYSYNEQFF.